This entry lists 32 T cell receptor beta chains sequenced from one sample in a study of neoadjuvant anti-PD-1 for oral cavity cancer. The time point here: after neoadjuvant nivolumab, at surgical resection. TCRdb keeps only in-frame clones here, not all; method: immunoSEQ multiplex PCR. The sample records about 12,000 clones, about 71% being singletons. Sequences were derived from PBMCs, sampled after nivolumab (anti-PD-1) treatment. The receptors derive from a person between 35 and 79 years old with oral cavity squamous cell carcinoma.

The rearrangement links TRBV6-1 to TRBJ2-7; 8 positions agree with TRBD1. This CDR3 region has 14 residues. V lost 6 bases, J lost 5 bases, and 9 bases stayed unmatched. Germline values: CDR1 MNHNS, CDR2 SASEGT. The CDR3 protein is CASSWTGYGDEQYF. CDR3 sequence (DNA): TGTGCCAGCAGCTGGACAGGGTACGGCGACGAGCAGTACTTC.

The chain couples TRBV11-1 to TRBJ2-1, with D perhaps matching TRBD2 (7 bases). Germline V gene lookup returns CDR1 SGHAT and CDR2 FQDESV (reference sequence). This CDR3 has 15 residues. V lost 5 bases, J lost 4 bases, and 15 bases lay in between. CDR3 sequence reads: CASSRGGGPYNEQFF. Here the CDR3 DNA reads TGTGCCAGCAGCCGAGGGGGGGGCCCTTACAATGAGCAGTTCTTC. The full variable domain, rest sourced from reference TRBV11-1 and TRBJ2-1, is EAEVAQSPRYKITEKSQAVAFWCDPISGHATLYWYRQILGQGPELLVQFQDESVVDDSQLPKDRFSAERLKGVDSTLKIQPAELGDSAMYLCASSRGGGPYNEQFFGPGTRLTVL.

The chain joins TRBV28 to TRBJ2-7; the D gene is possibly TRBD1 (6 bases). Between the trimmed V and J ends, which lost 10 bases and 3 bases, there was a span of 13 bases. This CDR3 is 12 amino acids long. Germline CDR1 is MDHEN and CDR2 is SYDVKM. The CDR3 DNA sequence: TGTGCCACAAGCACAGGGAACTACGAGCAGTACTTC. Encoded protein: CATSTGNYEQYF.

The gene calls are TRBV11-3 and TRBJ2-7, with D possibly being TRBD1 or TRBD2 (6 bases each). Germline V CDR1 and CDR2: SGHNT, YENEEA. The CDR3 loop spans 14 amino acids. The V gene lost 5 bases and the J gene lost 5 bases, with 16 bases spanning the gap. CDR3 coding DNA: TGTGCCAGCAGCCCCCATAGGGGGGTAAACGAGCAGTACTTC. Translating gives CASSPHRGVNEQYF. Full variable domain (rest looked up from reference TRBV11-3 and TRBJ2-7): EAGVVQSPRYKIIEKKQPVAFWCNPISGHNTLYWYLQNLGQGPELLIRYENEEAVDDSQLPKDRFSAERLKGVDSTLKIQPAELGDSAVYLCASSPHRGVNEQYFGPGTRLTVT.

The chain links TRBV5-1 to TRBJ2-3, with unresolved D. This CDR3 spans 13 amino acids. From germline, CDR1 is SGHRS and CDR2 YFSETQ. The V and J ends lost 4 bases and 4 bases respectively, with 10 bases between them. The CDR3 protein is CASSPGFADTQYF. The DNA for the CDR3 is TGCGCCAGCAGCCCTGGGTTTGCAGATACGCAGTATTTT. Supplemented by reference TRBV5-1 and TRBJ2-3, the full variable domain reads KAGVTQTPRYLIKTRGQQVTLSCSPISGHRSVSWYQQTPGQGLQFLFEYFSETQRNKGNFPGRFSGRQFSNSRSEMNVSTLELGDSALYLCASSPGFADTQYFGPGTRLTVL.

In its sample, this clone was seen a few times. The chain uses TRBV5-1 and TRBJ1-1; D may be TRBD1 (5 bases). Germline CDR1 reads SGHRS; CDR2 reads YFSETQ. This CDR3 region has 13 residues. Trimming took 0 bases from V and 11 from J, leaving 14 bases between them. DNA for the CDR3: TGCGCCAGCAGCTTGGCAGGGAGATCATCGGCTTTCTTT. Protein product: CASSLAGRSSAFF.

A single count supports this clone. The V and J genes are TRBV4-1 and TRBJ2-7, with 7 bases fitting TRBD1. The trim removed 6 bases at V and 5 bases at J, leaving 7 bases unmatched. The germline CDR1 and CDR2 sequences are MGHRA and YSYEKL. The CDR3 length is 13 residues. This CDR3 is CASRHYGQDEQYF. The CDR3, as DNA: TGCGCCAGCAGGCATTACGGACAGGACGAGCAGTACTTC.

The chain has TRBV30 and TRBJ2-7; D gene uncertain. The V and J ends lost 0 bases and 3 bases respectively, with 3 bases between them. The CDR3 totals 11 residues. The germline V gene has CDR1 GTSNPN and CDR2 SVGIG (reference sequence). The CDR3 protein is CAWSVLYEQYF. DNA of the CDR3: TGTGCCTGGAGTGTACTCTACGAGCAGTACTTC. The whole variable domain, remainder taken from reference TRBV30 and TRBJ2-7, is SQTIHQWPATLVQPVGSPLSLECTVEGTSNPNLYWYRQAAGRGLQLLFYSVGIGQISSEVPQNLSASRPQDRQFILSSKKLLLSDSGFYLCAWSVLYEQYFGPGTRLTVT.

This clone has only a few counts. The chain recombines TRBV30 with TRBJ2-1, with TRBD2 matching over 7 bases. After removal of 1 base from V and 12 bases from J, the junction contained 6 bases not matched to a gene. Germline V gives CDR1 GTSNPN, CDR2 SVGIG (reference sequence). The CDR3 covers 12 residues. The CDR3 DNA is TGTGCCTGGAGTGAGACAGCGGGGTCGCAGTTCTTC. Translated: CAWSETAGSQFF. Full variable domain (outside the CDR3, taken from reference TRBV30 and TRBJ2-1): SQTIHQWPATLVQPVGSPLSLECTVEGTSNPNLYWYRQAAGRGLQLLFYSVGIGQISSEVPQNLSASRPQDRQFILSSKKLLLSDSGFYLCAWSETAGSQFFGPGTRLTVL.

The rearrangement joins TRBV9 to TRBJ2-5; D is uncertain. Trimming left V 1 base short and J 4 bases short, with 2 bases between. Looked up from germline, CDR1 is SGDLS and CDR2 is YYNGEE. There are 11 residues in the CDR3. In nucleotides, the CDR3 is TGTGCCAGCAGCGTAACAGAGACCCAGTACTTC. Protein sequence: CASSVTETQYF.

V usage is TRBV6-5 and J usage is TRBJ2-6; no firm D call. Germline V gene sequence: CDR1 MNHEY, CDR2 SVGAGI. The CDR3 spans 15 residues. Trimming shortened V by 1 base and J by 0 bases, and 4 bases separated the two germline ends. CDR3 DNA: TGTGCCAGCAGTTACTTCGGCTCTGGGGCCAACGTCCTGACTTTC. This translates into CASSYFGSGANVLTF.

The chain employs TRBV12-5 and TRBJ1-5; possible D gene TRBD1, 5 bases. The CDR3 has 15 residues. CDR1 LGHNT and CDR2 FRNRAP come from the germline V gene. V was cut by 7 bases and J by 4 bases, with 17 bases left in between. In DNA, the CDR3 is TGTGCTAGTGCCTACCAGTTGGGGGGTAATCAGCCCCAGCATTTT. It codes for CASAYQLGGNQPQHF. Using reference TRBV12-5 and TRBJ1-5 for the parts outside the CDR3, the full variable domain is DARVTQTPRHKVTEMGQEVTMRCQPILGHNTVFWYRQTMMQGLELLAYFRNRAPLDDSGMPKDRFSAEMPDATLATLKIQPSEPRDSAVYFCASAYQLGGNQPQHFGDGTRLSIL.

V gene TRBV30 combines with J gene TRBJ2-7; D is possibly TRBD2 (6 bases). Germline V gives CDR1 GTSNPN, CDR2 SVGIG (reference sequence). The CDR3 runs to 12 residues. The V end lost 7 bases, the J end lost 0 bases, and 10 bases lay between the germline ends. The CDR3 loop reads CASGRSSYEQYF. CDR3 sequence (DNA): TGTGCCTCGGGGAGGAGCTCCTACGAGCAGTACTTC.

J is TRBJ1-5 and V is TRBV6-1; D unresolved. This CDR3 is built from 15 residues. Germline V lookup: CDR1 MNHNS, CDR2 SASEGT. V was clipped by 2 bases and J by 5 bases, with 13 bases between them. CDR3 in DNA: TGTGCCAGCAGTGAACCCCACAGCTACTATCAGCCCCAGCATTTT. Its protein product is CASSEPHSYYQPQHF.

The rearrangement links TRBV5-4 to TRBJ2-5, with a possible D match to TRBD2 (6 bases). The V gene lost 2 bases and the J gene lost 1 base, with 12 bases spanning the gap. Germline lookup yields CDR1 SGHNT and CDR2 YYREEE (reference sequence). This CDR3 is built from 15 residues. The CDR3 loop is CASSFGGIGQETQYF. The CDR3 DNA is TGTGCCAGCAGCTTCGGGGGAATTGGCCAAGAGACCCAGTACTTC.

CDR3 in DNA: TGCGCCAGCAGCTGGGTACGACAGGGACACTACGAGCAGTACTTC. Translation: CASSWVRQGHYEQYF. V and J are TRBV5-1 and TRBJ2-7, with 7 bases that match TRBD1. After removal of 3 bases from V and 3 bases from J, the junction contained 9 bases not matched to a gene. This CDR3 has 15 amino acids. CDR1 is SGHRS, CDR2 YFSETQ, per germline. The full variable domain, its missing parts supplied by reference TRBV5-1 and TRBJ2-7, is KAGVTQTPRYLIKTRGQQVTLSCSPISGHRSVSWYQQTPGQGLQFLFEYFSETQRNKGNFPGRFSGRQFSNSRSEMNVSTLELGDSALYLCASSWVRQGHYEQYFGPGTRLTVT.

This clone was found once. The gene calls are TRBV25-1 and TRBJ2-3; D might be TRBD1 or TRBD2, each matching 6 bases. The V gene lost 3 bases and the J gene lost 6 bases, with 10 bases spanning the gap. The germline V gene encodes CDR1 MGHDK and CDR2 SYGVNS. CDR3 length equals 13 residues. The CDR3, as DNA: TGTGCCAGCAGTGACCTAGGGGGGGATACGCAGTATTTT. Translating gives CASSDLGGDTQYF.

The count of this clone is one. The chain joins TRBV11-2 to TRBJ1-5; D may be TRBD1 (5 bases). The V and J ends lost 3 bases and 3 bases respectively, with 12 bases between them. The CDR3 consists of 15 residues. CDR1 is SGHAT and CDR2 is FQNNGV in the germline V gene. CDR3 coding DNA: TGTGCCAGCAGCTTTTCGGGGACGAACAATCAGCCCCAGCATTTT. It translates to CASSFSGTNNQPQHF.

The chain joins TRBV7-6 to TRBJ1-1; no clear D. The CDR3 consists of 15 residues. Trimming removed 6 bases from V and 4 bases from J, with 18 bases in between. Looked up from germline, CDR1 is SGHVS and CDR2 is FNYEAQ. DNA of the CDR3: TGTGCCAGCAGTTCGGCGAGTGGGTGGCGCACTGAAGCTTTCTTT. It yields the protein CASSSASGWRTEAFF.

The rearrangement uses TRBV7-2 and TRBJ2-1; D is uncertain. The germline V and J ends were trimmed by 5 bases and 6 bases, with 17 bases remaining between them. Germline V gene data show CDR1 as SGHTA and CDR2 as FQGNSA. CDR3 length: 15 amino acids. CDR3 nucleotide sequence: TGTGCCAGCAGCCACTACACCGTAGCAGGCAATGAGCAGTTCTTC. Translation gives CASSHYTVAGNEQFF. Based on the CDR3 plus reference TRBV7-2 and TRBJ2-1, the full variable domain is GAGVSQSPSNKVTEKGKDVELRCDPISGHTALYWYRQSLGQGLEFLIYFQGNSAPDKSGLPSDRFSAERTGGSVSTLTIQRTQQEDSAVYLCASSHYTVAGNEQFFGPGTRLTVL.

This rearrangement joins TRBV14 to TRBJ2-5; 8 positions agree with TRBD2. Germline CDR1 is SGHDN and CDR2 is FVKESK. J was trimmed by 2 bases and V by 1 base; bases with no gene match: 6. CDR3 length: 16 amino acids. The CDR3 coding sequence is TGTGCCAGCAGCCAAGTTCTTAGCGGGAAACAAGAGACCCAGTACTTC. It encodes CASSQVLSGKQETQYF.

This rearrangement joins TRBV27 to TRBJ1-2; a weak D match, TRBD1 (6 bases). V lost 7 bases and J lost 4, with 13 bases in between. Germline-derived CDR1 and CDR2 are MNHEY and SMNVEV (reference sequence). This CDR3 has 13 residues. For the CDR3, the DNA is TGTGCCAGCACCCTTCGGGGGGCCTATGGCTACACCTTC. Translating gives CASTLRGAYGYTF.

This chain uses TRBV4-1 with TRBJ2-3, with 8 bases identical to TRBD1. The CDR3 is made up of 14 amino acids. CDR1 and CDR2 from the germline V gene are MGHRA and YSYEKL. V was pared by 11 bases and J by 6 bases, with 13 bases of the junction left unmatched. DNA for the CDR3: TGCGCCGTAGGTCCGGGACAGGCCTTGGATACGCAGTATTTT. It yields the protein CAVGPGQALDTQYF.

The rearrangement uses TRBV11-2 and TRBJ1-2, with TRBD1 as a possible D gene (5 bases). The CDR3 totals 17 residues. Germline V gene lookup returns CDR1 SGHAT and CDR2 FQNNGV. Trimming cost V 4 bases and J 0 bases, with 18 bases left between them. CDR3 bases: TGTGCCAGCAGCTACTTAAACCTCGACAGAGCTAACTATGGCTACACCTTC. Translated: CASSYLNLDRANYGYTF.

The CDR3 sequence is CASSPQLNTEAFF. CDR3 bases: TGTGCCAGCAGCCCTCAGTTGAACACTGAAGCTTTCTTT. V usage is TRBV7-6 and J usage is TRBJ1-1, with D uncertain. V lost 5 bases, J lost 0 bases, and 7 bases lay in between. CDR3 size: 13 residues. CDR1 SGHVS and CDR2 FNYEAQ come from the germline V gene.

This clone was seen a few times. The chain combines TRBV2 with TRBJ1-1; no reliable D call. Looked up from germline, CDR1 is SNHLY and CDR2 is FYNNEI. V lost 6 bases and J lost 2, with 16 bases in between. The CDR3 runs 15 residues. The CDR3 region has the DNA TGTGCCAGCAGGAAGGAGGTTTCAACTAACACTGAAGCTTTCTTT. The encoded protein is CASRKEVSTNTEAFF.

This clone has a handful of counts. The chain joins TRBV14 to TRBJ2-5; D is uncertain. Looked up from germline, CDR1 is SGHDN and CDR2 is FVKESK. Deletions cut 3 bases from V and 3 bases from J, with 8 bases between. The CDR3 extends over 13 amino acids. CDR3 sequence (DNA): TGTGCCAGCAGCCACTATACCGAAGAGACCCAGTACTTC. Protein: CASSHYTEETQYF. The full variable domain, completed using reference TRBV14 and TRBJ2-5, is EAGVTQFPSHSVIEKGQTVTLRCDPISGHDNLYWYRRVMGKEIKFLLHFVKESKQDESGMPNNRFLAERTGGTYSTLKVQPAELEDSGVYFCASSHYTEETQYFGPGTRLLVL.

This clone was observed a few times. This sequence joins TRBV7-9 and TRBJ2-2; D remains ambiguous. V lost 3 bases and J 6 bases, leaving 20 bases between the germline ends. The germline CDR1 and CDR2 sequences are SEHNR and FQNEAQ (reference sequence). The CDR3 runs to 17 residues. The CDR3 protein is CASSLSPESWSAGELFF. The DNA for the CDR3 is TGTGCCAGCAGCTTGTCGCCGGAAAGCTGGTCGGCCGGGGAGCTGTTTTTT.

This chain links TRBV7-6 with TRBJ2-7, with TRBD1 matching 7 bases. From germline, CDR1 is SGHVS and CDR2 FNYEAQ. Losses at the gene ends were 5 bases for V and 6 bases for J; bases not matched to a gene: 10. The CDR3 contains 14 residues. CDR3: CASSPRQGGREQYF. As DNA, the CDR3 is TGTGCCAGCAGCCCTCGACAGGGTGGCCGCGAGCAGTACTTC.

The V gene is TRBV5-4, the J gene TRBJ1-5; 8 nucleotides match TRBD1. CDR1 is SGHNT and CDR2 is YYREEE in the germline V gene (reference sequence). There are 15 residues in the CDR3. V shed 0 bases and J 7 bases; nucleotides not matched to a gene: 6. The CDR3 coding sequence is TGTGCCAGCAGCTTGGGTGGACAGGGTGGACAGCCCCAGCATTTT. Amino acids: CASSLGGQGGQPQHF.

The chain links TRBV15 to TRBJ1-3; tentative D call: TRBD1 (6 bases). This CDR3 is built from 16 residues. Germline CDR1 and CDR2: LNHNV and YYDKDF (reference sequence). The V end lost 3 bases, the J end lost 0 bases, and 12 bases lay between the germline ends. The chain's CDR3 is CATSRPQQGSGNTIYF. CDR3 nucleotide sequence: TGTGCCACCAGCAGGCCCCAACAGGGCTCTGGAAACACCATATATTTT.

Regarding this clone: The junction does not match germline at one end; this may be a read error. The rearrangement uses TRBV27 and TRBJ1-4; D ambiguous. The germline gives CDR1 MNHEY, CDR2 SMNVEV (reference sequence). This CDR3 comprises 12 residues. The CDR3 loop reads CAGSTPPGKLFF. CDR3 nucleotide sequence: TGTGCCGGCAGCACCCCCCCAGGAAAACTGTTTTTT.